These 17 T cell receptor beta chains were sequenced from one sample in a study of immune evolution from preneoplasia to lung adenocarcinoma. TCRdb keeps only in-frame clones here, not all; method: immunoSEQ multiplex PCR. The table lists 8,000 to 8,500 clones, approximately 75% of them singletons. Specimen: FFPE adjacent normal lung tissue. The receptor source for this set is a person aged 60 to 85 with lung adenocarcinoma.

J is TRBJ2-3 and V is TRBV6-5, with D uncertain. Trimming removed 4 bases from V and 2 bases from J, with 4 bases in between. This CDR3 region has 12 residues. CDR1 and CDR2 (germline): MNHEY, SVGAGI. CDR3 amino acids: CASSSHTDTQYF. In nucleotides, the CDR3 is TGTGCCAGCAGTTCCCACACAGATACGCAGTATTTT.

The CDR3 sequence: CASSSDGFYYGYTF. The DNA of the CDR3 is TGTGCCAGCAGTTCAGACGGTTTCTACTATGGCTACACCTTC. This chain joins TRBV6-1 and TRBJ1-2; D is unclear. Trimming removed 5 bases at V and 3 bases at J, with 13 bases between. The CDR3 loop spans 14 amino acids. Per the germline V gene, CDR1 is MNHNS and CDR2 is SASEGT.

This clone has just one count. The chain couples TRBV27 to TRBJ2-1; 10 positions match TRBD2. CDR3 length: 16 amino acids. With V trimmed by 4 bases and J by 6 bases, 9 bases remained unmatched. Germline lookup yields CDR1 MNHEY and CDR2 SMNVEV (reference sequence). The DNA of the CDR3 is TGTGCCAGCAGTTGGGCCTTAGCGGGAGGTATCAATGAGCAGTTCTTC. Translation: CASSWALAGGINEQFF.

The V gene is TRBV6-5, the J gene TRBJ2-7, with D unresolved. The germline V gene encodes CDR1 MNHEY and CDR2 SVGAGI. V was trimmed by 2 bases and J by 2 bases, leaving 16 bases between them. This CDR3 is 16 amino acids long. This CDR3 is CASSYSIAREAYEQYF. DNA of the CDR3: TGTGCCAGCAGTTACAGTATCGCGAGAGAAGCCTACGAGCAGTACTTC.

The chain joins TRBV14 to TRBJ2-3; D is unresolved. V lost 3 bases and J 3 bases, leaving 13 bases between the germline ends. CDR1 and CDR2 (germline): SGHDN, FVKESK. CDR3 length equals 15 residues. The CDR3 nucleotides are TGTGCCAGCAGCCACGAATATACTGGTACAGATACGCAGTATTTT. Its translation: CASSHEYTGTDTQYF.

The genes are TRBV27 and TRBJ1-1, with 9 bases that match TRBD1. The CDR3 consists of 15 residues. Germline-derived CDR1 and CDR2 are MNHEY and SMNVEV (reference sequence). Trimming at V came to 5 bases and at J to 1 base, leaving 5 bases not matched to a gene. The CDR3 bases are TGTGCCAGCAGTGGGAACAGGGGGCAGAACACTGAAGCTTTCTTT. This codes for CASSGNRGQNTEAFF.

This clone was recorded only once. This chain connects TRBV29-1 to TRBJ2-3; D tentatively reads TRBD1 or TRBD2 (5 bases each). CDR3 length equals 15 residues. Between the trimmed V and J ends, which lost 0 bases and 4 bases, there was a span of 14 bases. Per germline, CDR1 SQVTM and CDR2 ANQGSEA. The chain's CDR3 is CSVEDTGTGPDTQYF. The DNA for the CDR3 is TGCAGCGTTGAAGATACCGGGACCGGGCCAGATACGCAGTATTTT.

The chain has TRBV27 and TRBJ2-7; a possible D gene is TRBD2 (7 bases). The V gene's germline CDR1 is MNHEY and CDR2 SMNVEV (reference sequence). With 4 bases removed from V and 4 bases from J, the gap between germline ends came to 17 bases. The CDR3 is made up of 15 amino acids. The CDR3 nucleotides read TGTGCCAGCAGTTCGAGGGGGGGAGGTTGGTACGAGCAGTACTTC. Its translation: CASSSRGGGWYEQYF.

The chain has TRBV6-5 and TRBJ2-7; 7 nucleotides agree with TRBD1. J gave up 3 bases and V 5 bases, and 10 bases lay outside the gene matches. This CDR3 is 15 amino acids long. Germline CDR1 and CDR2: MNHEY and SVGAGI. As DNA, the CDR3 is TGTGCCAGCAGTCCGGACAGGAAAACTTACTACGAGCAGTACTTC. Residues: CASSPDRKTYYEQYF.

The CDR3 loop reads CSVMALETQYF. In DNA, the CDR3 is TGCAGTGTAATGGCGTTGGAGACCCAGTACTTC. V and J are TRBV20-1 and TRBJ2-5; D gene ambiguous. This CDR3 is built from 11 residues. Trimming stripped 7 bases from V and 5 bases from J, with 11 bases between. From germline, CDR1 is DFQATT and CDR2 SNEGSKA (reference sequence).

This chain uses TRBV15 with TRBJ2-7, with 7 bases lining up with TRBD1. Germline assignment: CDR1 LNHNV and CDR2 YYDKDF (reference sequence). The CDR3 has 14 residues. The V segment lost 4 bases and the J segment 4 bases; nucleotides outside the gene matches: 7. CDR3 sequence (DNA): TGTGCCACCAGCATCCCCGGGACAGTATACGAGCAGTACTTC. Its translation: CATSIPGTVYEQYF.

The genes are TRBV5-1 and TRBJ2-7, with TRBD1 matching over 7 bases. The CDR3 extends over 14 amino acids. J gave up 2 bases and V 4 bases, and 6 bases lay outside the gene matches. Germline V lookup: CDR1 SGHRS, CDR2 YFSETQ. The DNA of the CDR3 is TGCGCCAGCAGCACGGGACAGAAGACCTACGAGCAGTACTTC. This codes for CASSTGQKTYEQYF.

This chain uses TRBV27 with TRBJ2-1, with 7 bases lining up with TRBD2. Germline V lookup: CDR1 MNHEY, CDR2 SMNVEV (reference sequence). This CDR3 is 14 amino acids long. Germline trimming cut 6 bases from V and 7 bases from J; bases unmatched to any gene: 9. This CDR3 is CASSRLALSNEQFF. The CDR3, as DNA: TGTGCCAGCAGCCGACTAGCCTTGTCGAATGAGCAGTTCTTC.

The chain is built from TRBV13 and TRBJ2-5; 7 nucleotides align to TRBD1. The CDR3 is 14 residues long. Germline V gene lookup returns CDR1 PRHDT and CDR2 FYEKMQ (reference sequence). V was pared by 5 bases and J by 5 bases, with 8 bases of the junction left unmatched. The CDR3 bases are TGTGCCAGCAGCCCGGACAGGCTAAGGGAGACCCAGTACTTC. Translation: CASSPDRLRETQYF.

The chain combines TRBV7-2 with TRBJ1-5; possible D gene TRBD1, 5 bases. This CDR3 is built from 14 residues. Per the germline V gene, CDR1 is SGHTA and CDR2 is FQGNSA. The V end was cut by 4 bases, the J end by 7 bases, with 14 bases between. The CDR3 region is CASSSVQVGQPQHF. The CDR3 nucleotides are TGTGCCAGCAGCTCGGTACAGGTAGGCCAGCCCCAGCATTTT.

The chain uses TRBV29-1 and TRBJ1-1; 7 nucleotides align to TRBD1. Per the germline V gene, CDR1 is SQVTM and CDR2 is ANQGSEA. The CDR3 extends over 13 amino acids. V was clipped by 4 bases and J by 1 base; unmatched bases: 3. The CDR3, as DNA: TGCAGCGTTGTGCGACAGGGGAACACTGAAGCTTTCTTT. Protein: CSVVRQGNTEAFF.

This chain connects TRBV5-4 to TRBJ1-1; TRBD1 aligns across 12 bases. CDR3 length: 16 residues. In germline, CDR1 is SGHNT, CDR2 YYREEE (reference sequence). Trimming at V came to 4 bases and at J to 4 bases, leaving 8 bases not matched to a gene. The CDR3 loop is CASSIRGTGGITEAFF. The CDR3 DNA is TGTGCCAGCAGCATCAGAGGGACAGGGGGCATCACTGAAGCTTTCTTT.